A single sample gave rise to the 26 T cell receptor beta chains below, sequenced in a study of cytomegalovirus exposure and HLA in healthy donors. Use of 60 Vbeta and 13 Jbeta primers characterized the PCR. TCRdb's table, derived via immunoSEQ multiplex PCR, lists solely in-frame clones and lacks some. The sample lists tens of thousands of clones; approximately 84% were seen once. Sequenced input: PBMCs. The origin of the receptors is a middle-aged man in good health and CMV-seronegative.

J is TRBJ2-2 and V is TRBV5-6, with a possible D match to TRBD1 (5 bases). The V gene lost 4 bases and the J gene lost 6 bases, with 16 bases spanning the gap. CDR1 and CDR2 (germline): SGHDT, YYEEEE. CDR3 size: 15 residues. The CDR3 nucleotides are TGTGCCAGCAGCCTTTCAGGGAACTATGCCGGGGAGCTGTTTTTT. It yields the protein CASSLSGNYAGELFF. The full variable domain, with the rest looked up from reference TRBV5-6 and TRBJ2-2, is DAGVTQSPTHLIKTRGQQVTLRCSPKSGHDTVSWYQQALGQGPQFIFQYYEEEERQRGNFPDRFSGHQFPNYSSELNVNALLLGDSALYLCASSLSGNYAGELFFGEGSRLTVL.

The rearrangement links TRBV4-3 to TRBJ1-3, with D unresolved. Trimming stripped 0 bases from V and 0 bases from J, with 12 bases between. The CDR3 loop spans 17 amino acids. Germline CDR1 and CDR2: LGHNA and YSLEER. As DNA, the CDR3 is TGCGCCAGCAGCCAAGATGACGGTGACTTCTCTGGAAACACCATATATTTT. Encoded protein: CASSQDDGDFSGNTIYF.

The chain carries TRBV5-4 and TRBJ1-2, with a weak D call TRBD1 (6 bases). The germline V gene encodes CDR1 SGHNT and CDR2 YYREEE (reference sequence). CDR3 length: 14 residues. The V end was cut by 2 bases, the J end by 4 bases, with 12 bases between. The CDR3 DNA sequence: TGTGCCAGCAGCTTAGTTACAGGGCCCTATGGCTACACCTTC. Protein product: CASSLVTGPYGYTF.

Worth noting for this clone: Other DNA sequences in the sample encode the same CDR3. The gene calls are TRBV7-8 and TRBJ2-1, with 7 bases lining up with TRBD1. The CDR3 covers 15 residues. Germline-derived CDR1 and CDR2 are SGHVS and FQNEAQ. The V and J ends lost 1 base and 4 bases, in that order; junction bases with no gene match: 4. The CDR3 is CASSLGQGTYNEQFF. The CDR3 nucleotides are TGTGCCAGCAGCTTAGGACAGGGTACATACAATGAGCAGTTCTTC.

The chain joins TRBV25-1 to TRBJ2-5, with 7 bases identical to TRBD1. The CDR3 extends over 15 amino acids. Germline-derived CDR1 and CDR2 are MGHDK and SYGVNS. V lost 5 bases to trimming and J lost 0 bases; unmatched junction nucleotides: 6. Written as DNA, the CDR3 is TGTGCCAGCAGTCCGGGACAGCAGTACCAAGAGACCCAGTACTTC. Amino acid sequence: CASSPGQQYQETQYF.

The chain links TRBV7-9 to TRBJ1-5; D gene uncertain. Trimming pared 5 bases from V and 0 bases from J, leaving 5 bases between. The length of the CDR3 is 13 residues. Per germline, CDR1 SEHNR and CDR2 FQNEAQ (reference sequence). CDR3 bases: TGTGCCAGCAGCCCTTATAGCAATCAGCCCCAGCATTTT. Amino acids: CASSPYSNQPQHF.

The chain links TRBV6-4 to TRBJ1-5; D unclear. Germline CDR1 MRHNA, CDR2 SNTAGT. The CDR3 covers 15 residues. V dropped 0 bases and J dropped 3 bases, with 9 bases sitting between them. The CDR3 protein is CASSDSRRVNQPQHF. CDR3 sequence (DNA): TGTGCCAGCAGTGACTCGAGGCGGGTCAATCAGCCCCAGCATTTT.

This clone showed up just once. The chain has TRBV4-3 and TRBJ1-2, with 9 bases that match TRBD1. This CDR3 comprises 17 residues. Germline CDR1 and CDR2: LGHNA and YSLEER. The ends lost 3 bases at V and 4 bases at J; junction bases unmatched: 12. CDR3 sequence reads: CASSHEYRGRKPYGYTF. The CDR3 DNA reads as TGCGCCAGCAGCCACGAGTACAGGGGGCGGAAACCCTATGGCTACACCTTC.

The rearrangement joins TRBV11-2 to TRBJ2-2; 9 bases align to TRBD1. The germline gives CDR1 SGHAT, CDR2 FQNNGV. V was pared by 2 bases and J by 1 base, with 2 bases of the junction left unmatched. CDR3 length equals 16 residues. The CDR3 coding sequence is TGTGCCAGCAGCTTATACAGGGGGCTGAACACCGGGGAGCTGTTTTTT. Its protein product is CASSLYRGLNTGELFF.

The chain carries TRBV7-9 and TRBJ1-2, with 7 bases that match TRBD1. CDR1 and CDR2 (germline): SEHNR, FQNEAQ (reference sequence). Trimming at V came to 5 bases and at J to 4 bases, leaving 7 bases not matched to a gene. The CDR3 is 14 residues long. CDR3 sequence: CASSQDRLSYGYTF. The CDR3 DNA follows: TGTGCCAGCAGCCAGGACAGGCTAAGCTATGGCTACACCTTC. Filled out from reference TRBV7-9 and TRBJ1-2, the complete variable domain reads DTGVSQNPRHKITKRGQNVTFRCDPISEHNRLYWYRQTLGQGPEFLTYFQNEAQLEKSRLLSDRFSAERPKGSFSTLEIQRTEQGDSAMYLCASSQDRLSYGYTFGSGTRLTVV.

The chain links TRBV5-6 to TRBJ2-7; 7 bases line up with TRBD1. Germline lookup yields CDR1 SGHDT and CDR2 YYEEEE. V lost 0 bases, J lost 5 bases, and 5 bases stayed unmatched. This CDR3 spans 14 amino acids. This CDR3 is CASSLEQGSDEQYF. The CDR3 DNA is TGTGCCAGCAGCTTGGAACAGGGGTCCGACGAGCAGTACTTC. Full variable domain (rest looked up from reference TRBV5-6 and TRBJ2-7): DAGVTQSPTHLIKTRGQQVTLRCSPKSGHDTVSWYQQALGQGPQFIFQYYEEEERQRGNFPDRFSGHQFPNYSSELNVNALLLGDSALYLCASSLEQGSDEQYFGPGTRLTVT.

The chain has TRBV9 and TRBJ1-4, with D possibly matching TRBD1 (6 bases). The V gene lost 5 bases and the J gene lost 8 bases, with 13 bases spanning the gap. The V gene's germline CDR1 is SGDLS and CDR2 YYNGEE. This CDR3 contains 13 residues. The CDR3 DNA follows: TGTGCCAGCAGTGGGGGCTGGGGAGAAAAACTGTTTTTT. Residues: CASSGGWGEKLFF.

The genes are TRBV2 and TRBJ2-3; D is possibly TRBD1 (6 bases). The V end lost 7 bases, the J end lost 4 bases, and 12 bases lay between the germline ends. CDR1 SNHLY and CDR2 FYNNEI come from the germline V gene. CDR3 size: 13 residues. The CDR3 nucleotides read TGTGCCAGCACCTACAGGGCGGCAGATACGCAGTATTTT. Residues: CASTYRAADTQYF.

The gene calls are TRBV5-5 and TRBJ2-3; TRBD2 is a possible D gene (5 bases). The germline V gene encodes CDR1 SGHKS and CDR2 YYEKEE (reference sequence). There are 17 residues in the CDR3. Trimming removed 1 base from V and 1 base from J, with 16 bases in between. CDR3 sequence reads: CASSLKAREAGTDTQYF. The CDR3 coding sequence is TGTGCCAGCAGCTTGAAGGCGAGGGAAGCGGGCACAGATACGCAGTATTTT.

The chain has TRBV7-2 and TRBJ2-1; 8 bases match TRBD2. J lost 10 bases, V lost 1 base, and 6 bases had no gene match. Per the germline V gene, CDR1 is SGHTA and CDR2 is FQGNSA. CDR3 size: 14 residues. CDR3 in amino acids: CASSLERTSPEQFF. The CDR3 DNA sequence: TGTGCCAGCAGCTTAGAACGGACTAGCCCAGAGCAGTTCTTC.

With respect to this clone: Since the CDR3 does not end with the conserved phenylalanine or tryptophan, this likely comes from a read error. V gene TRBV2 combines with J gene TRBJ1-2; D perhaps matches TRBD1 (6 bases). The CDR3 runs to 13 residues. The germline CDR1 and CDR2 sequences are SNHLY and FYNNEI. V lost 4 bases and J 5 bases, leaving 11 bases between the germline ends. CDR3 sequence reads: CASSGGQSYGYTL. The CDR3 nucleotides are TGTGCCAGCAGTGGAGGACAGTCTTATGGCTACACCCTC.

The chain is built from TRBV6-4 and TRBJ1-1; 7 positions agree with TRBD1. With 7 bases clipped from V and 7 bases from J, the junction kept 15 bases outside the gene matches. Germline V lookup: CDR1 MRHNA, CDR2 SNTAGT. The CDR3 totals 15 residues. As DNA, the CDR3 is TGTGCCAGCACAAAACCTGGGGACAGCATATGTGAAGCTTTCTTT. This gives the protein CASTKPGDSICEAFF.

The genes are TRBV10-3 and TRBJ2-7, with 11 nucleotides matching TRBD2. V lost 4 bases and J lost 4; bases outside the gene matches: 6. Germline assignment: CDR1 ENHRY and CDR2 SYGVKD. The CDR3 runs 15 residues. Here the CDR3 reads CAISVRLAGGYEQYF. The CDR3 DNA is TGTGCCATCAGTGTACGGCTAGCGGGGGGTTACGAGCAGTACTTC.

This chain joins TRBV7-8 and TRBJ1-1; 9 bases fit TRBD1. Germline V gene data show CDR1 as SGHVS and CDR2 as FQNEAQ. This CDR3 has 15 amino acids. J gave up 5 bases and V 10 bases, and 14 bases lay outside the gene matches. CDR3: CANHQERQGDTEAFF. The CDR3 DNA reads TGTGCCAACCACCAGGAAAGACAGGGGGATACTGAAGCTTTCTTT.

This chain links TRBV2 with TRBJ2-5, with 11 bases fitting TRBD1. The CDR3 consists of 17 residues. From germline, CDR1 is SNHLY and CDR2 FYNNEI. The trim removed 5 bases at V and 4 bases at J, leaving 12 bases unmatched. Written as DNA, the CDR3 is TGTGCCAGCAGTACTGGCAGGGTCGGGACAGGGGGAGAGACCCAGTACTTC. Encoded protein: CASSTGRVGTGGETQYF.

CDR3 in amino acids: CASGRALNEKLFF. The CDR3 coding sequence is TGTGCCAGCGGGAGGGCACTAAATGAAAAACTGTTTTTT. This chain joins TRBV2 and TRBJ1-4, with D uncertain. CDR3 length equals 13 residues. Per germline, CDR1 SNHLY and CDR2 FYNNEI. Trimming removed 8 bases from V and 5 bases from J, with 12 bases in between.

This chain joins TRBV9 and TRBJ2-5; D possibly corresponds to TRBD2 (5 bases). The germline V gene encodes CDR1 SGDLS and CDR2 YYNGEE. Trimming stripped 3 bases from V and 6 bases from J, with 21 bases between. The CDR3 sequence is 16 residues long. CDR3 sequence reads: CASSGARESGRKTQYF. In DNA form, the CDR3 reads TGTGCCAGCAGCGGAGCAAGGGAGTCCGGAAGAAAGACCCAGTACTTC.

The chain links TRBV9 to TRBJ1-2; a weak D match, TRBD1 (6 bases). Trimming pared 0 bases from V and 7 bases from J, leaving 19 bases between. This CDR3 has 16 amino acids. Per germline, CDR1 SGDLS and CDR2 YYNGEE. This CDR3 reads CASSVAGGGQGGGYTF. In nucleotides, the CDR3 is TGTGCCAGCAGCGTAGCCGGGGGGGGGCAGGGCGGTGGCTACACCTTC.

The V gene is TRBV19, the J gene TRBJ1-5, with D hard to call. With 3 bases removed from V and 2 bases from J, the gap between germline ends came to 14 bases. From germline, CDR1 is LNHDA and CDR2 SQIVND (reference sequence). The CDR3 is 16 amino acids. The CDR3 here is CASSIGWPPGNQPQHF. The CDR3 DNA is TGTGCCAGTAGTATCGGGTGGCCCCCGGGCAATCAGCCCCAGCATTTT. The variable domain in full, completed from reference TRBV19 and TRBJ1-5, reads DGGITQSPKYLFRKEGQNVTLSCEQNLNHDAMYWYRQDPGQGLRLIYYSQIVNDFQKGDIAEGYSVSREKKESFPLTVTSAQKNPTAFYLCASSIGWPPGNQPQHFGDGTRLSIL.

This clone has more than one count but fewer than ten. The junction departs from the called germline gene at one end, perhaps through a read error. J is TRBJ2-1 and V is TRBV7-3; 9 nucleotides line up with TRBD1. The CDR3 runs 15 residues. CDR1 is SGHTA and CDR2 is FQGTGA in the germline V gene. The CDR3 DNA sequence: TGTTCCAGCAGCCCTGACAGGGGGGGCCACAATGAGCAGTTCTTC. This translates into CSSSPDRGGHNEQFF.

The chain uses TRBV7-9 and TRBJ1-1; TRBD1 might be the D (5 bases). Germline CDR1 and CDR2: SEHNR and FQNEAQ (reference sequence). Trimming removed 4 bases from V and 1 base from J, with 16 bases in between. The CDR3 length is 16 residues. CDR3 region: CASSSWGPKKNTEAFF. As DNA, the CDR3 is TGTGCCAGCAGCTCCTGGGGCCCTAAAAAGAACACTGAAGCTTTCTTT.